Below, 20 T cell receptor beta chains from the same sample are listed, as sequenced in a study of blood T cell repertoires in COVID-19. Method: immunoSEQ multiplex PCR; TCRdb's copy keeps in-frame clones and lacks some. The sample records over 100,000 clones, 86% being singletons. The specimen was peripheral blood. These receptors originate from a woman in her seventies with COVID-19, enrolled during active disease.

The rearrangement links TRBV13 to TRBJ1-2, with TRBD1 matching 8 bases. Trimming took 5 bases from V and 6 from J; bases not matched to a gene: 14. This CDR3 contains 16 residues. Germline V CDR1 and CDR2: PRHDT, FYEKMQ (reference sequence). CDR3 nucleotides: TGTGCCAGCAGCACCCATCGACAGGGGCGAACCCATGGCTACACCTTC. Translating it yields CASSTHRQGRTHGYTF.

The V and J genes are TRBV11-1 and TRBJ1-2; unclear D gene. The CDR3 runs 15 residues. CDR1 and CDR2 (germline): SGHAT, FQDESV (reference sequence). Between the trimmed V and J ends, which lost 4 bases and 4 bases, there was a span of 16 bases. The CDR3 sequence is CASSYAGSGTYGYTF. The CDR3 region has the DNA TGTGCCAGCAGCTATGCAGGTTCCGGCACCTATGGCTACACCTTC.

The chain recombines TRBV28 with TRBJ1-6, with 9 bases lining up with TRBD1. After removal of 2 bases from V and 7 bases from J, the junction contained 0 bases not matched to a gene. This CDR3 comprises 14 residues. Germline V gene sequence: CDR1 MDHEN, CDR2 SYDVKM. DNA for the CDR3: TGTGCCAGCAGTTTAGGACAGGGGAATTCACCCCTCCACTTT. It is translated as CASSLGQGNSPLHF.

The chain has TRBV11-2 and TRBJ2-1; no clear D gene. V lost 0 bases and J lost 8, with 11 bases in between. The CDR3 spans 14 residues. Per germline, CDR1 SGHAT and CDR2 FQNNGV. The CDR3 DNA follows: TGTGCCAGCAGCTTAGATCGGTTAGCTGATGAGCAGTTCTTC. The encoded protein is CASSLDRLADEQFF.

The chain combines TRBV7-2 with TRBJ1-1; perhaps TRBD1 as D (6 bases). The CDR3 loop spans 14 amino acids. The V and J ends lost 1 base and 5 bases respectively, with 11 bases between them. Germline lookup yields CDR1 SGHTA and CDR2 FQGNSA. The CDR3 bases are TGTGCCAGCAGCTTAGAGGGGGGGCGGACTGAAGCTTTCTTT. Translating gives CASSLEGGRTEAFF.

This clone has only one observation. This rearrangement joins TRBV28 to TRBJ1-4; possibly TRBD1 for D (5 bases). Trimming left V 6 bases short and J 3 bases short, with 5 bases between. The CDR3 runs to 12 residues. Germline CDR1 and CDR2: MDHEN and SYDVKM. Written as DNA, the CDR3 is TGTGCCAGCAGACAGGCTAATGAAAAACTGTTTTTT. Encoded protein: CASRQANEKLFF.

As for this clone: Mismatch with germline at one junction end may stem from a read error. J is TRBJ2-2 and V is TRBV7-7; the D is unclear. CDR3 length equals 9 residues. Germline values: CDR1 SSHAT, CDR2 FNYEAQ (reference sequence). The CDR3 loop is CASSPGLFF. In DNA form, the CDR3 reads TGTGCTAGCAGCCCGGGGCTGTTTTTT.

The chain couples TRBV27 to TRBJ2-1; 12 bases fit TRBD2. V shed 2 bases, J shed 7 bases, and the junction held 12 bases outside the gene matches. From germline, CDR1 is MNHEY and CDR2 SMNVEV (reference sequence). CDR3 length: 18 amino acids. The CDR3 DNA sequence: TGTGCCAGCAGTTTAGTATTTTGGGCTAGCGGGGGGGAGAATGAGCAGTTCTTC. Its protein product is CASSLVFWASGGENEQFF.

This clone was counted a few times. The J gene is TRBJ1-2, the V gene TRBV7-2; TRBD1 might be the D (5 bases). In germline, CDR1 is SGHTA, CDR2 FQGNSA. Trimming took off 5 bases at V and 4 bases at J, with 14 bases between the two ends. This CDR3 comprises 14 residues. The CDR3 spells CASSPGAGLYGYTF. CDR3 DNA: TGTGCCAGCAGCCCTGGGGCAGGGCTCTATGGCTACACCTTC. Based on the CDR3 plus reference TRBV7-2 and TRBJ1-2, the full variable domain is GAGVSQSPSNKVTEKGKDVELRCDPISGHTALYWYRQSLGQGLEFLIYFQGNSAPDKSGLPSDRFSAERTGGSVSTLTIQRTQQEDSAVYLCASSPGAGLYGYTFGSGTRLTVV.

The chain recombines TRBV19 with TRBJ2-7; possibly TRBD1 for D (7 bases). The CDR3 extends over 14 amino acids. V was trimmed by 3 bases and J by 6 bases, leaving 15 bases between them. Germline CDR1 is LNHDA and CDR2 is SQIVND (reference sequence). The CDR3 nucleotides are TGTGCCAGTAGTATGAGCAGGGGGGCGGGCGAGCAGTACTTC. Its protein is CASSMSRGAGEQYF.

This chain connects TRBV10-1 to TRBJ2-7; D is possibly TRBD1 (6 bases). The CDR3 is 14 residues long. V lost 2 bases, J lost 1 base, and 9 bases lay in between. Germline CDR1 and CDR2: WNHNN and SYGVQD (reference sequence). The CDR3 is CASSETGNSYEQYF. Here the CDR3 DNA reads TGCGCCAGCAGTGAGACAGGGAATTCCTACGAGCAGTACTTC.

This clone was observed once. The chain carries TRBV2 and TRBJ2-7; D might be TRBD2 (7 bases). The CDR3 contains 15 residues. Germline-derived CDR1 and CDR2 are SNHLY and FYNNEI. Deletions cut 6 bases from V and 6 bases from J, with 21 bases between. The CDR3 DNA follows: TGTGCCAGCAGGAGGGGATCTGGGGGGGCCGTCGAGCAGTACTTC. Its translation: CASRRGSGGAVEQYF.

The chain uses TRBV11-2 and TRBJ1-1; the D is unclear. V was shortened by 1 base and J by 1 base, with 7 bases between the two germline ends. The CDR3 loop spans 14 amino acids. Germline lookup yields CDR1 SGHAT and CDR2 FQNNGV. CDR3 bases: TGTGCCAGCAGCTTAGGACGGGAGAACACTGAAGCTTTCTTT. Translating gives CASSLGRENTEAFF.

The chain links TRBV30 to TRBJ1-2; D might be TRBD1 (6 bases). The V end was cut by 2 bases, the J end by 6 bases, with 13 bases between. From germline, CDR1 is GTSNPN and CDR2 SVGIG (reference sequence). The CDR3 runs to 13 residues. The CDR3 loop is CAWSLAGGNGYTF. CDR3 sequence (DNA): TGTGCCTGGAGTTTAGCGGGGGGCAATGGCTACACCTTC.

The chain couples TRBV21-1 to TRBJ2-7; the D call in the table, TRBD1, was not verified against the DNA. TRBV21-1 is assigned pseudogene status. The CDR3 spans 15 residues. The DNA of the CDR3 is TGTGCCAGCAGCAAATGTAGGTATAGGGGCTACGAGCAGTACTTC. It is translated as CASSKCRYRGYEQYF.

This sequence joins TRBV12-2 and TRBJ2-7; TRBD1, as called in the table, went unchecked against the DNA. TRBV12-2 is marked as a pseudogene. The CDR3 has 14 amino acids. CDR3 sequence: CASRTRGGWYEQYF. In DNA form, the CDR3 reads TGTGCAAGTCGCACACGAGGGGGCTGGTACGAGCAGTACTTC.

The rearrangement links TRBV2 to TRBJ1-2; tentatively, D is TRBD1 (5 bases). Germline loops: CDR1 SNHLY, CDR2 FYNNEI. V lost 6 bases, J lost 1 base, and 15 bases lay in between. CDR3 length equals 15 residues. The chain's CDR3 is CASSPTRQFNYGYTF. The DNA of the CDR3 is TGTGCCAGCAGCCCGACCCGACAGTTTAACTATGGCTACACCTTC.

CDR3 in DNA: TGCGCCAGCAGCTCCGGGACAGGGAATGAAAAACTGTTTTTT. Residues: CASSSGTGNEKLFF. The chain employs TRBV5-1 and TRBJ1-4, with 9 bases aligning to TRBD1. Unmatched junction bases numbered 2, after V lost 3 bases and J lost 5 bases. This CDR3 region has 14 residues. Per germline, CDR1 SGHRS and CDR2 YFSETQ.

The chain joins TRBV7-9 to TRBJ1-6; D gene unclear. Germline loops: CDR1 SEHNR, CDR2 FQNEAQ (reference sequence). V was pared by 5 bases and J by 7 bases, with 9 bases between. This CDR3 region has 13 residues. The CDR3 spells CASSRTQNSPLHF. The CDR3 DNA reads as TGTGCCAGCAGCCGCACACAGAATTCACCCCTCCACTTT.

This CDR3 reads CASSFLGLAGFNEQFF. CDR3 DNA sequence: TGCGCCAGCAGCTTCCTCGGACTAGCGGGGTTTAATGAGCAGTTCTTC. The V gene is TRBV5-1, the J gene TRBJ2-1; TRBD2 matches at 12 bases. The V and J ends lost 2 bases and 7 bases, in that order; junction bases with no gene match: 7. CDR1 is SGHRS, CDR2 YFSETQ, per germline. The CDR3 contains 16 residues.